The 28 T cell receptor beta chains listed next were all sequenced from one sample in a study of control samples from healthy donors and cancer patients. TCRdb's table, derived via immunoSEQ multiplex PCR, lists solely in-frame clones and lacks some. This table holds some 14,000 clones, around 79% found once. Sequenced input: formalin-fixed, paraffin-embedded tissue. The source is a male donor with melanoma.

The chain combines TRBV19 with TRBJ1-1, with TRBD1 matching 7 bases. This CDR3 contains 15 residues. In germline, CDR1 is LNHDA, CDR2 SQIVND (reference sequence). V shed 5 bases and J 2 bases; nucleotides not matched to a gene: 8. CDR3 in DNA: TGTGCCAGTAGTCAGACAGGGTCTACCAACACTGAAGCTTTCTTT. Translating it yields CASSQTGSTNTEAFF.

The chain joins TRBV6-5 to TRBJ2-7, with 8 bases aligning to TRBD1. The CDR3 runs 16 residues. Germline loops: CDR1 MNHEY, CDR2 SVGAGI. V gave up 0 bases and J gave up 1 base; unmatched junction bases: 5. CDR3 in DNA: TGTGCCAGCAGTTACTCTCGACAGGGGCTATCCTACGAGCAGTACTTC. Its protein is CASSYSRQGLSYEQYF.

The chain links TRBV5-1 to TRBJ2-1; 9 bases align to TRBD2. CDR1 SGHRS and CDR2 YFSETQ come from the germline V gene. This CDR3 has 13 residues. Losses at the gene ends were 7 bases for V and 2 bases for J; bases not matched to a gene: 1. CDR3 in DNA: TGCGCCAGCGGGACTAGCCCCTACAATGAGCAGTTCTTC. It encodes CASGTSPYNEQFF.

This clone has only a few counts. The chain joins TRBV28 to TRBJ1-6, with unresolved D. This CDR3 region has 13 residues. With 7 bases removed from V and 9 bases from J, the gap between germline ends came to 13 bases. Germline CDR1 reads MDHEN; CDR2 reads SYDVKM. The CDR3 DNA is TGTGCCAGCAAAGAAGGGCAAGCTTCACCCCTCCACTTT. Translating gives CASKEGQASPLHF.

The V and J genes are TRBV11-1 and TRBJ2-2; 9 nucleotides align to TRBD1. Germline V gene lookup returns CDR1 SGHAT and CDR2 FQDESV (reference sequence). The CDR3 runs to 15 residues. The J segment lost 4 bases and the V segment lost 10 bases, leaving 10 bases of the junction unmatched. The CDR3 DNA follows: TGTGCCACCCCGCTGGGACAGGGTACCACCGGGGAGCTGTTTTTT. It encodes CATPLGQGTTGELFF.

The genes are TRBV11-2 and TRBJ2-5; D not certain. The V end was cut by 2 bases, the J end by 4 bases, with 2 bases between. This CDR3 comprises 11 residues. The germline gives CDR1 SGHAT, CDR2 FQNNGV. DNA of the CDR3: TGTGCCAGCAGCTTATTAGAGACCCAGTACTTC. It encodes CASSLLETQYF. The full variable domain, its missing parts supplied by reference TRBV11-2 and TRBJ2-5, is EAGVAQSPRYKIIEKRQSVAFWCNPISGHATLYWYQQILGQGPKLLIQFQNNGVVDDSQLPKDRFSAERLKGVDSTLKIQPAKLEDSAVYLCASSLLETQYFGPGTRLLVL.

V usage is TRBV6-2 or TRBV6-3 and J usage is TRBJ2-3; TRBD1 matches 8 bases. Germline values: CDR1 MNHEY, CDR2 SVGEGT. V lost 2 bases, J lost 8 bases, and 3 bases stayed unmatched. The CDR3 extends over 13 amino acids. The CDR3 sequence is CASSYQGAATQYF. The CDR3 DNA reads as TGTGCCAGCAGTTACCAGGGGGCGGCTACGCAGTATTTT.

V and J are TRBV28 and TRBJ1-1; D remains unclear. Germline-derived CDR1 and CDR2 are MDHEN and SYDVKM. The CDR3 has 15 residues. Trimming left V 3 bases short and J 1 base short, with 12 bases between. The CDR3 DNA is TGTGCCAGCAGTTTCCGAATCACCGGGAACACTGAAGCTTTCTTT. Its protein is CASSFRITGNTEAFF.

The chain recombines TRBV7-9 with TRBJ1-2; TRBD1 is a possible D gene (5 bases). Trimming stripped 4 bases from V and 4 bases from J, with 16 bases between. The CDR3 extends over 15 amino acids. Germline V gene data show CDR1 as SEHNR and CDR2 as FQNEAQ (reference sequence). CDR3 nucleotide sequence: TGTGCCAGCAGCTCCGGGACTCGGGCCTTCTATGGCTACACCTTC. Translated: CASSSGTRAFYGYTF.

The V gene is TRBV11-2, the J gene TRBJ2-1; TRBD2 agrees at 8 bases. The CDR3 sequence is 15 residues long. Germline V gives CDR1 SGHAT, CDR2 FQNNGV. J was trimmed by 8 bases and V by 1 base; bases with no gene match: 7. The CDR3 reads CASSLVSGGVDEQFF. DNA of the CDR3: TGTGCCAGCAGCTTAGTTTCCGGGGGGGTGGATGAGCAGTTCTTC.

This chain links TRBV7-2 with TRBJ1-2; 9 bases fit TRBD1. The V gene's germline CDR1 is SGHTA and CDR2 FQGNSA. The CDR3 contains 15 residues. The junction had 11 bases not matched to a gene; V was cut back by 5 bases and J by 7 bases. The CDR3 sequence is CASSTLGTGRGGYTF. The CDR3 DNA reads as TGTGCCAGCAGCACCTTGGGGACAGGGCGGGGTGGCTACACCTTC.

The chain uses TRBV2 and TRBJ1-1; TRBD1 is a possible D gene (5 bases). The CDR3 has 14 amino acids. Germline loops: CDR1 SNHLY, CDR2 FYNNEI. Between the trimmed V and J ends, which lost 8 bases and 6 bases, there was a span of 19 bases. CDR3 residues: CASLRGPYDSEAFF. The CDR3 DNA reads as TGTGCCAGCCTAAGGGGCCCGTATGACTCTGAAGCTTTCTTT.

The chain has TRBV6-5 and TRBJ2-3; possible D gene TRBD2, 6 bases. Trimming removed 2 bases at V and 3 bases at J, with 12 bases between. CDR1 and CDR2 from the germline V gene are MNHEY and SVGAGI. The CDR3 extends over 15 amino acids. CDR3 residues: CASSYSGPPTDTQYF. The CDR3 DNA follows: TGTGCCAGCAGTTACAGCGGGCCTCCAACAGATACGCAGTATTTT.

This clone came up once. This chain uses TRBV7-2 with TRBJ1-1; D remains unclear. The CDR3 is made up of 12 amino acids. V dropped 2 bases and J dropped 10 bases, with 11 bases sitting between them. CDR1 and CDR2 from the germline V gene are SGHTA and FQGNSA. Here the CDR3 DNA reads TGTGCCAGCAGCTTACCCGGGCGAGCAGCTTTCTTT. Its translation is CASSLPGRAAFF.

The chain employs TRBV7-2 and TRBJ1-1, with D unclear. V was pared by 4 bases and J by 1 base, with 13 bases between. CDR1 is SGHTA and CDR2 is FQGNSA in the germline V gene. The CDR3 spans 15 residues. This CDR3 reads CASSSLPGSNTEAFF. The CDR3 DNA is TGTGCCAGCAGCTCACTCCCGGGTTCGAACACTGAAGCTTTCTTT.

J is TRBJ2-7 and V is TRBV10-3; 8 bases fit TRBD1. CDR1 is ENHRY, CDR2 SYGVKD, per germline. This CDR3 has 14 residues. Trimming removed 6 bases from V and 2 bases from J; junction bases left unmatched: 6. The CDR3, as DNA: TGTGCCATCAGCACCGGGACAGGAGCCTACGAGCAGTACTTC. This gives the protein CAISTGTGAYEQYF.

The chain employs TRBV5-4 and TRBJ2-1; a weak D match, TRBD2 (5 bases). Germline V gives CDR1 SGHNT, CDR2 YYREEE (reference sequence). Trimming took 0 bases from V and 5 from J, leaving 12 bases between them. This CDR3 region has 15 residues. The CDR3 region is CASSLARTQNNEQFF. In nucleotides, the CDR3 is TGTGCCAGCAGCTTGGCCCGGACTCAAAACAATGAGCAGTTCTTC.

This clone has just one count. V and J are TRBV7-8 and TRBJ1-5; no firm D call. This CDR3 is built from 14 residues. Germline V CDR1 and CDR2: SGHVS, FQNEAQ. Trimming pared 8 bases from V and 0 bases from J, leaving 11 bases between. The CDR3 coding sequence is TGTGCCAGCGGGCCCGGCAATAGCAATCAGCCCCAGCATTTT. Its protein product is CASGPGNSNQPQHF.

The J gene is TRBJ2-5, the V gene TRBV5-1, with 7 bases fitting TRBD2. The germline V gene has CDR1 SGHRS and CDR2 YFSETQ. The CDR3 extends over 14 amino acids. The J segment lost 5 bases and the V segment lost 4 bases, leaving 8 bases of the junction unmatched. The CDR3 nucleotides are TGCGCCAGCAGCCACGGACTAGATGGGGAGACCCAGTACTTC. The encoded protein is CASSHGLDGETQYF. Based on the CDR3 plus reference TRBV5-1 and TRBJ2-5, the full variable domain is KAGVTQTPRYLIKTRGQQVTLSCSPISGHRSVSWYQQTPGQGLQFLFEYFSETQRNKGNFPGRFSGRQFSNSRSEMNVSTLELGDSALYLCASSHGLDGETQYFGPGTRLLVL.

The rearrangement uses TRBV4-2 and TRBJ2-7; weak D call: TRBD2 (6 bases). Germline V gene lookup returns CDR1 LGHNA and CDR2 YNFKEQ. The V end was cut by 5 bases, the J end by 3 bases, with 11 bases between. The CDR3 spans 13 residues. The CDR3 DNA is TGTGCCAGCAGCGGAGGGATTAGCTACGAGCAGTACTTC. Its protein product is CASSGGISYEQYF.

This chain connects TRBV7-3 to TRBJ1-6; D gene ambiguous. V lost 0 bases and J 10 bases, leaving 13 bases between the germline ends. The germline V gene encodes CDR1 SGHTA and CDR2 FQGTGA. CDR3 length: 15 residues. The CDR3 loop is CASSLTGRSESPLHF. DNA of the CDR3: TGTGCCAGCAGCTTAACAGGCAGGTCCGAATCACCCCTCCACTTT.

The chain combines TRBV4-2 with TRBJ1-1; D may be TRBD1 (5 bases). The germline V and J ends were trimmed by 5 bases and 7 bases, with 8 bases remaining between them. The CDR3 is 11 residues long. CDR1 and CDR2 from the germline V gene are LGHNA and YNFKEQ. CDR3 in amino acids: CASSITGEAFF. CDR3 bases: TGTGCCAGCAGCATTACAGGTGAAGCTTTCTTT.

This chain connects TRBV15 to TRBJ2-7, with 7 bases lining up with TRBD1. Trimming at V came to 0 bases and at J to 2 bases, leaving 1 base not matched to a gene. The CDR3 loop spans 14 amino acids. Germline CDR1 is LNHNV and CDR2 is YYDKDF (reference sequence). CDR3 coding DNA: TGTGCCACCAGCAGAGACAGGGGGACCTACGAGCAGTACTTC. Residues: CATSRDRGTYEQYF.

The chain carries TRBV9 and TRBJ1-6, with D perhaps TRBD1 (6 bases). CDR3 size: 14 residues. Germline CDR1 SGDLS, CDR2 YYNGEE. Trimming pared 3 bases from V and 2 bases from J, leaving 6 bases between. The CDR3 loop is CASSDRAYNSPLHF. In DNA form, the CDR3 reads TGTGCCAGCAGCGACAGGGCCTATAATTCACCCCTCCACTTT.

The rearrangement uses TRBV9 and TRBJ1-2; D remains unclear. The germline V gene encodes CDR1 SGDLS and CDR2 YYNGEE. V was pared by 6 bases and J by 5 bases, with 20 bases between. This CDR3 contains 15 residues. As DNA, the CDR3 is TGTGCCAGCATCCTCCCCGACGGGCGAACATATGGCTACACCTTC. Amino acids: CASILPDGRTYGYTF.

This chain connects TRBV6-6 to TRBJ1-5; TRBD1 might be the D (6 bases). V lost 10 bases, J lost 1 base, and 17 bases lay in between. Per the germline V gene, CDR1 is MNHNY and CDR2 is SVGAGI (reference sequence). The CDR3 loop spans 15 amino acids. The DNA of the CDR3 is TGTGCCACGTACCAGGGGATGGGGAGCAATCAGCCCCAGCATTTT. Translated, it gives CATYQGMGSNQPQHF.

The chain uses TRBV7-9 and TRBJ1-6; maybe TRBD1 (5 bases). With 1 base removed from V and 7 bases from J, the gap between germline ends came to 8 bases. Per germline, CDR1 SEHNR and CDR2 FQNEAQ (reference sequence). The CDR3 is 14 residues long. CDR3 in amino acids: CASSLEQANSPLHF. The CDR3 region has the DNA TGTGCCAGCAGCTTAGAACAGGCAAATTCACCCCTCCACTTT.

V and J are TRBV11-2 and TRBJ2-4; weak D call: TRBD2 (5 bases). The V end lost 1 base, the J end lost 1 base, and 8 bases lay between the germline ends. Germline CDR1 and CDR2: SGHAT and FQNNGV. The CDR3 totals 15 residues. CDR3 protein: CASSLGGWAKNIQYF. The CDR3, as DNA: TGTGCCAGCAGCTTAGGCGGGTGGGCCAAAAACATTCAGTACTTC.